The 30 T cell receptor beta chains below come from one sample, sequenced in a study of OX40 agonist ivuxolimab in advanced cancers. Here immunoSEQ multiplex PCR was the method, and the copy in TCRdb shows in-frame clones only, minus some. The table has tens of thousands of clones, about nine tenths seen once. The sample consisted of CD4+ or CD8+ T cells sorted from blood, taken in a trial of the OX40 agonist ivuxolimab. Receptors were obtained from an adult with an advanced solid tumor such as melanoma, head and neck, liver or kidney cancer.

This sequence joins TRBV28 and TRBJ2-7; a possible D gene is TRBD1 (6 bases). This CDR3 spans 14 amino acids. V was shortened by 3 bases and J by 1 base, with 10 bases between the two germline ends. Germline loops: CDR1 MDHEN, CDR2 SYDVKM. The CDR3 here is CASSFRTASYEQYF. In DNA form, the CDR3 reads TGTGCCAGCAGTTTTCGGACAGCTTCCTACGAGCAGTACTTC.

Here the CDR3 reads CASSPGRLYGYTF. CDR3 DNA sequence: TGTGCCAGCAGCCCGGGAAGATTATATGGCTACACCTTC. The J gene is TRBJ1-2, the V gene TRBV5-5, with D hard to call. Germline CDR1 and CDR2: SGHKS and YYEKEE (reference sequence). The V and J ends lost 4 bases and 5 bases respectively, with 12 bases between them. This CDR3 spans 13 amino acids.

This sequence joins TRBV7-8 and TRBJ2-1, with D unresolved. V gave up 5 bases and J gave up 9 bases, with 8 bases separating them. The CDR3 spans 11 residues. Looked up from germline, CDR1 is SGHVS and CDR2 is FQNEAQ. The CDR3: CASSRGGEQFF. The CDR3 DNA is TGTGCCAGCAGCAGAGGCGGTGAGCAGTTCTTC.

The V gene is TRBV6-1, the J gene TRBJ2-3; tentatively, D is TRBD2 (5 bases). The CDR3 is 17 residues long. V shed 2 bases and J shed 7 bases, with 22 bases lying between them. The germline V gene encodes CDR1 MNHNS and CDR2 SASEGT. The chain's CDR3 is CASSEPLLVLGDHTQYF. DNA of the CDR3: TGTGCCAGCAGTGAACCTCTCCTAGTACTGGGAGACCATACGCAGTATTTT.

The rearrangement links TRBV11-1 to TRBJ2-7; 9 bases line up with TRBD1. Germline loops: CDR1 SGHAT, CDR2 FQDESV (reference sequence). The CDR3 is 16 amino acids. Trimming took 3 bases from V and 3 from J; bases not matched to a gene: 9. CDR3 sequence (DNA): TGTGCCAGCAGCTTGACAGGGGGGCTAGACCACTACGAGCAGTACTTC. As protein: CASSLTGGLDHYEQYF.

The chain employs TRBV19 and TRBJ2-1; possible D gene TRBD2, 6 bases. CDR3 length: 16 residues. The V end was cut by 5 bases, the J end by 0 bases, with 14 bases between. The germline CDR1 and CDR2 sequences are LNHDA and SQIVND (reference sequence). The CDR3 is CASSYGQGGSYNEQFF. CDR3 sequence (DNA): TGTGCCAGTAGTTATGGGCAGGGAGGCTCCTACAATGAGCAGTTCTTC.

V and J are TRBV5-1 and TRBJ2-5; the D is unclear. Deletions cut 3 bases from V and 4 bases from J, with 10 bases between. Germline V CDR1 and CDR2: SGHRS, YFSETQ. This CDR3 comprises 13 residues. CDR3 amino acids: CASSWVERETQYF. As DNA, the CDR3 is TGCGCCAGCAGCTGGGTGGAACGAGAGACCCAGTACTTC.

V and J are TRBV29-1 and TRBJ2-2, with TRBD1 identical over 9 bases. The CDR3 extends over 16 amino acids. Unmatched junction bases numbered 2, after V lost 0 bases and J lost 0 bases. The germline CDR1 and CDR2 sequences are SQVTM and ANQGSEA. The CDR3 sequence is CSVEEGDRANTGELFF. In DNA form, the CDR3 reads TGCAGCGTTGAAGAAGGGGACAGGGCGAACACCGGGGAGCTGTTTTTT.

In this sample, this clone turned up a few times. This chain connects TRBV6-5 to TRBJ2-3; no definite D call. The V gene lost 4 bases and the J gene lost 3 bases, with 11 bases spanning the gap. This CDR3 comprises 14 residues. CDR1 MNHEY and CDR2 SVGAGI come from the germline V gene. CDR3 in amino acids: CASSLGFETDTQYF. The DNA for the CDR3 is TGTGCCAGCAGTTTAGGGTTTGAGACAGATACGCAGTATTTT.

This clone was picked up one time. The chain combines TRBV6-1 with TRBJ1-2; a weak D match, TRBD1 (6 bases). This CDR3 has 17 amino acids. V gave up 4 bases and J gave up 1 base, with 19 bases separating them. The germline V gene encodes CDR1 MNHNS and CDR2 SASEGT. CDR3 amino acids: CASSVGAAGLLNYGYTF. CDR3 in DNA: TGTGCCAGCAGTGTGGGGGCGGCTGGGCTGCTTAACTATGGCTACACCTTC.

The rearrangement joins TRBV4-1 to TRBJ2-2; D not resolved. V was trimmed by 1 base and J by 0 bases, leaving 9 bases between them. CDR1 MGHRA and CDR2 YSYEKL come from the germline V gene. The length of the CDR3 is 16 residues. In DNA, the CDR3 is TGCGCCAGCAGCCAAGGGGCAGGAACGAACACCGGGGAGCTGTTTTTT. It codes for CASSQGAGTNTGELFF.

The chain links TRBV2 to TRBJ2-1; a possible D gene is TRBD2 (6 bases). V was shortened by 6 bases and J by 4 bases, with 10 bases between the two germline ends. Germline CDR1 SNHLY, CDR2 FYNNEI. This CDR3 region has 13 residues. The CDR3 loop reads CASRVAVYNEQFF. Written as DNA, the CDR3 is TGTGCCAGCAGGGTAGCGGTATACAATGAGCAGTTCTTC. The variable domain in full, with the rest retrieved from reference TRBV2 and TRBJ2-1, is EPEVTQTPSHQVTQMGQEVILRCVPISNHLYFYWYRQILGQKVEFLVSFYNNEISEKSEIFDDQFSVERPDGSNFTLKIRSTKLEDSAMYFCASRVAVYNEQFFGPGTRLTVL.

This clone has a handful of counts. The chain couples TRBV19 to TRBJ1-1, with no clear D. Germline assignment: CDR1 LNHDA and CDR2 SQIVND (reference sequence). The CDR3 sequence is 13 residues long. The V end lost 5 bases, the J end lost 0 bases, and 7 bases lay between the germline ends. Written as DNA, the CDR3 is TGTGCCAGTAGTTTACGGCTGAACACTGAAGCTTTCTTT. Encoded protein: CASSLRLNTEAFF.

The chain employs TRBV14 and TRBJ2-7; perhaps D is TRBD1 or TRBD2 (5 bases each). The germline V gene has CDR1 SGHDN and CDR2 FVKESK. The CDR3 spans 15 residues. V lost 3 bases and J lost 0, with 12 bases in between. CDR3 region: CASSHWDLSSYEQYF. CDR3 in DNA: TGTGCCAGCAGCCACTGGGACCTAAGCTCCTACGAGCAGTACTTC.

This rearrangement joins TRBV4-2 to TRBJ2-7, with a tentative D call TRBD2 (6 bases). Trimming left V 2 bases short and J 5 bases short, with 13 bases between. CDR1 is LGHNA, CDR2 YNFKEQ, per germline. This CDR3 region has 14 residues. CDR3: CASSQSGGSNEQYF. The CDR3 DNA sequence: TGTGCCAGCAGCCAATCCGGGGGTAGCAACGAGCAGTACTTC.

The rearrangement joins TRBV7-2 to TRBJ2-5; D is possibly TRBD2 (5 bases). The CDR3 is 17 amino acids. Germline CDR1 SGHTA, CDR2 FQGNSA. V gave up 4 bases and J gave up 2 bases, with 20 bases separating them. This chain's CDR3 is CASSSPVTNSGQETQYF. In DNA, the CDR3 is TGTGCCAGCAGCTCCCCAGTGACGAATTCGGGGCAAGAGACCCAGTACTTC.

This clone occurred once. The chain is built from TRBV28 and TRBJ2-7; D may be TRBD1 (6 bases). Trimming stripped 3 bases from V and 1 base from J, with 10 bases between. CDR1 is MDHEN and CDR2 is SYDVKM in the germline V gene. The CDR3 is 14 amino acids. The CDR3 region is CASSFGQGSYEQYF. In DNA form, the CDR3 reads TGTGCCAGCAGTTTTGGTCAGGGGTCCTACGAGCAGTACTTC. The full variable domain, its missing parts supplied by reference TRBV28 and TRBJ2-7, is DVKVTQSSRYLVKRTGEKVFLECVQDMDHENMFWYRQDPGLGLRLIYFSYDVKMKEKGDIPEGYSVSREKKERFSLILESASTNQTSMYLCASSFGQGSYEQYFGPGTRLTVT.

This sequence joins TRBV6-5 and TRBJ2-7; TRBD2 agrees at 9 bases. V lost 1 base to trimming and J lost 3 bases; unmatched junction nucleotides: 4. This CDR3 spans 15 amino acids. Germline V gives CDR1 MNHEY, CDR2 SVGAGI. The CDR3 DNA reads TGTGCCAGCAGTTACTACGGGACTAGCTTCTACGAGCAGTACTTC. Protein sequence: CASSYYGTSFYEQYF.

This rearrangement joins TRBV13 to TRBJ1-5; 11 bases agree with TRBD1. The length of the CDR3 is 15 residues. The germline CDR1 and CDR2 sequences are PRHDT and FYEKMQ (reference sequence). Trimming at V came to 6 bases and at J to 7 bases, leaving 8 bases not matched to a gene. CDR3 DNA: TGTGCCAGCAGTCCCTGGACAGGGGGCTCGCAGCCCCAGCATTTT. Translated: CASSPWTGGSQPQHF.

This chain uses TRBV7-9 with TRBJ2-7, with 7 bases fitting TRBD1. This CDR3 has 14 amino acids. The V and J ends lost 3 bases and 3 bases, in that order; junction bases with no gene match: 5. Germline CDR1 reads SEHNR; CDR2 reads FQNEAQ (reference sequence). CDR3 amino acids: CASSFRAGGYEQYF. DNA for the CDR3: TGTGCCAGCAGCTTCAGGGCAGGGGGCTACGAGCAGTACTTC.

The rearrangement uses TRBV4-2 and TRBJ2-3, with TRBD2 as a possible D gene (6 bases). V was pared by 0 bases and J by 1 base, with 8 bases between. Germline V gene data show CDR1 as LGHNA and CDR2 as YNFKEQ. The CDR3 contains 15 residues. This chain's CDR3 is CASSQEQRGTDTQYF. In DNA form, the CDR3 reads TGTGCCAGCAGCCAAGAACAGCGGGGCACAGATACGCAGTATTTT.

This chain connects TRBV5-5 to TRBJ2-2; a weak D match, TRBD2 (6 bases). Germline V gene sequence: CDR1 SGHKS, CDR2 YYEKEE (reference sequence). Trimming cost V 2 bases and J 13 bases, with 12 bases left between them. This CDR3 has 12 amino acids. In DNA, the CDR3 is TGTGCCAGCAGCTTCCTCGGGGGAGGGCTGTTTTTT. As protein: CASSFLGGGLFF.

V usage is TRBV5-1 and J usage is TRBJ2-3, with D unresolved. V lost 2 bases and J 4 bases, leaving 11 bases between the germline ends. CDR1 and CDR2 from the germline V gene are SGHRS and YFSETQ. The CDR3 has 14 residues. The CDR3 is CASSFRENADTQYF. The CDR3 region has the DNA TGCGCCAGCAGCTTCCGAGAGAACGCAGATACGCAGTATTTT.

The V call is TRBV12-5, the J call TRBJ2-3; 9 positions agree with TRBD2. Germline CDR1 is LGHNT and CDR2 is FRNRAP. This CDR3 contains 15 residues. Trimming took 6 bases from V and 3 from J; bases not matched to a gene: 7. The CDR3 DNA follows: TGTGCTAGTGGCCAGGGACTAGCTCTGACAGATACGCAGTATTTT. Its protein is CASGQGLALTDTQYF.

This chain connects TRBV7-3 to TRBJ2-5, with a tentative D call TRBD1 (6 bases). The CDR3 consists of 15 residues. The V end was cut by 4 bases, the J end by 2 bases, with 14 bases between. Germline lookup yields CDR1 SGHTA and CDR2 FQGTGA. The CDR3 sequence: CASSSSGQKQETQYF. The CDR3 DNA reads as TGTGCCAGCAGCTCGTCCGGACAGAAACAAGAGACCCAGTACTTC.

The chain combines TRBV6-5 with TRBJ1-4; no clear D. V lost 4 bases and J lost 0, with 12 bases in between. The CDR3 extends over 16 amino acids. Germline-derived CDR1 and CDR2 are MNHEY and SVGAGI. The CDR3 region is CASSLIDTATNEKLFF. Written as DNA, the CDR3 is TGTGCCAGCAGTTTAATAGACACCGCAACTAATGAAAAACTGTTTTTT.

This chain joins TRBV5-6 and TRBJ2-5; D might be TRBD2 (6 bases). Germline CDR1 and CDR2: SGHDT and YYEEEE. The V and J ends lost 3 bases and 1 base respectively, with 13 bases between them. CDR3 length equals 15 residues. CDR3 nucleotide sequence: TGTGCCAGCAGCTCGGCCCCGGGGGTCCAAGAGACCCAGTACTTC. This translates into CASSSAPGVQETQYF.

The chain couples TRBV28 to TRBJ1-3; TRBD1 agrees at 7 bases. From germline, CDR1 is MDHEN and CDR2 SYDVKM. CDR3 length equals 15 residues. The V gene end was trimmed by 9 bases and the J gene end by 3 bases; junction bases not matched to a gene: 11. This CDR3 is CARRFYRGDGNTIYF. In nucleotides, the CDR3 is TGTGCCAGGAGATTCTACAGGGGAGATGGAAACACCATATATTTT.

This clone has only one observation. The chain couples TRBV28 to TRBJ1-1, with D tentatively TRBD1 (6 bases). Germline assignment: CDR1 MDHEN and CDR2 SYDVKM. CDR3 length: 16 amino acids. With 1 base removed from V and 5 bases from J, the gap between germline ends came to 17 bases. The CDR3 sequence is CASSLSLETGGTEAFF. The DNA for the CDR3 is TGTGCCAGCAGTTTATCCCTAGAGACAGGAGGTACTGAAGCTTTCTTT. Together with reference TRBV28 and TRBJ1-1, the CDR3 gives the full variable domain: DVKVTQSSRYLVKRTGEKVFLECVQDMDHENMFWYRQDPGLGLRLIYFSYDVKMKEKGDIPEGYSVSREKKERFSLILESASTNQTSMYLCASSLSLETGGTEAFFGQGTRLTVV.

The chain employs TRBV20-1 and TRBJ2-1; D gene ambiguous. Trimming pared 3 bases from V and 8 bases from J, leaving 2 bases between. CDR3 length: 9 amino acids. Germline V CDR1 and CDR2: DFQATT, SNEGSKA (reference sequence). CDR3 in DNA: TGCAGTGCTAGCGATGAGCAGTTCTTC. Its translation is CSASDEQFF.